In this sample, the clone carrying this T cell receptor (beta chain) turned up once. The CDR3 covers 14 residues. V lost 5 bases and J lost 7; bases outside the gene matches: 4. Germline V CDR1 and CDR2: SGHAT, FQNNGV. The record originates from a study of technical replicates of blood from several donors. Produced via immunoSEQ multiplex PCR; TCRdb's table is partial and in-frame only. The sample consists of tens of thousands of clones, 86% of them appearing once. The sequence came from a human donor in good health. Some clones in this sample may be carry-over from other donors' samples. The sample taken for sequencing was PBMCs. This chain joins TRBV11-2 and TRBJ2-1; 11 bases line up with TRBD2. The CDR3 bases are TGTGCCAGCAGCAAACTAGCGGGGGATAATGAGCAGTTCTTC. It specifies CASSKLAGDNEQFF.